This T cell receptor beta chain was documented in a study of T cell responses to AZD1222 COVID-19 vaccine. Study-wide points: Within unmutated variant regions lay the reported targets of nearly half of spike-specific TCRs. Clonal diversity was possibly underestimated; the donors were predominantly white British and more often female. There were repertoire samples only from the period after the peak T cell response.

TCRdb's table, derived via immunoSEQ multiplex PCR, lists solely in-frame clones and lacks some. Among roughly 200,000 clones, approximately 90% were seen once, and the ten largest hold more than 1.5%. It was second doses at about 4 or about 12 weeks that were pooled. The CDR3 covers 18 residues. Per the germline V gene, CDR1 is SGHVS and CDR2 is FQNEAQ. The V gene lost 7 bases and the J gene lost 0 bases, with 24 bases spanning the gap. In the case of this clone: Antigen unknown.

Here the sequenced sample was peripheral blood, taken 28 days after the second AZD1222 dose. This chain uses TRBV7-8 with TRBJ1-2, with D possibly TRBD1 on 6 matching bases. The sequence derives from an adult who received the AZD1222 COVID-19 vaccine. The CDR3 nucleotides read TGTGCCAGCAACCCCCGGCCCCGGGACATGGTCACTAACTATGGCTACACCTTC. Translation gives CASNPRPRDMVTNYGYTF.